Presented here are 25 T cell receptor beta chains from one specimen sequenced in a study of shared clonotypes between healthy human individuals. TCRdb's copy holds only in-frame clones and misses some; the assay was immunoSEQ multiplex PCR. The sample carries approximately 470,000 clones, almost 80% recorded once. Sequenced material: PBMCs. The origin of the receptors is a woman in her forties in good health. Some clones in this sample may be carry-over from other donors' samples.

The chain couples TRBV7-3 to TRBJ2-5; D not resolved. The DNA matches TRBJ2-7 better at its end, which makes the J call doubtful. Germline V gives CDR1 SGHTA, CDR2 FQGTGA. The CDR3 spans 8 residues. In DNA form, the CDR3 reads TGTGCCAGCAGCGAGCAGTACTTC. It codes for CASSEQYF.

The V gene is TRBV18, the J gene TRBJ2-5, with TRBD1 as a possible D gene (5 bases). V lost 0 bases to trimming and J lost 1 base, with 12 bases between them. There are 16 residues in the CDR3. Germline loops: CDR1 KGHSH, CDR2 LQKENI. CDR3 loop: CASSPPVQGLQETQYF. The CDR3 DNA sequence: TGTGCCAGCTCACCACCAGTTCAGGGTCTCCAAGAGACCCAGTACTTC.

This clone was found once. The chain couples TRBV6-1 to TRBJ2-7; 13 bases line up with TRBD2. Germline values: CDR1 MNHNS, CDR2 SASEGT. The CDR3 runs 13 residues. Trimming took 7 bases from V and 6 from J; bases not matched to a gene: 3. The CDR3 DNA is TGTGCCAGCACCACTAGCGGGAGGGCCGAGCAGTACTTC. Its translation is CASTTSGRAEQYF.

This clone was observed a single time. For the CDR3, the DNA is TGTGCCAGCAGTTTAACAAGGTCTGGAAACACCATATATTTT. Encoded protein: CASSLTRSGNTIYF. The J gene is TRBJ1-3, the V gene TRBV28; D gene unclear. Germline V gene data show CDR1 as MDHEN and CDR2 as SYDVKM. The CDR3 length is 14 residues. Deletions cut 2 bases from V and 1 base from J, with 6 bases between.

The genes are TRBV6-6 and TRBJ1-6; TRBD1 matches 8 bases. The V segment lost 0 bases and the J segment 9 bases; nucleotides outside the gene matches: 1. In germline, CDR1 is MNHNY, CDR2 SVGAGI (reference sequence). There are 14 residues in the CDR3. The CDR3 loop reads CASSYSQGASPLHF. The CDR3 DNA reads TGTGCCAGCAGTTACTCGCAGGGGGCTTCACCCCTCCACTTT.

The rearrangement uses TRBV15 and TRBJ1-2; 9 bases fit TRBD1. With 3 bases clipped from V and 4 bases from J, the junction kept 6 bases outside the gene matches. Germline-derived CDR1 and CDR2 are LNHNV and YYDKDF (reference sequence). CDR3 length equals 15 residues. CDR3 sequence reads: CATSRELGQGYGYTF. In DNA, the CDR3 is TGTGCCACCAGCAGGGAGTTGGGACAGGGCTATGGCTACACCTTC.

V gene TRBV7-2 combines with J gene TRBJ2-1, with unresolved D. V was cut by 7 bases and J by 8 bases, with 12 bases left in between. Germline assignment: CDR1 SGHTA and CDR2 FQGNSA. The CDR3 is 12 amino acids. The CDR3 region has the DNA TGTGCCAGCACCCCTAGGGCCCATGAGCAGTTCTTC. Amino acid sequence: CASTPRAHEQFF.

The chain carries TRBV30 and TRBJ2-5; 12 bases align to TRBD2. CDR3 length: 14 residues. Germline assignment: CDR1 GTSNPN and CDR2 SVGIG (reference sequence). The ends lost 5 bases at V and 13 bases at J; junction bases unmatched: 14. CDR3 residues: CAWGFSRTSGKRYF. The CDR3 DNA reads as TGTGCCTGGGGGTTCTCCCGGACTAGCGGGAAGAGGTACTTC.

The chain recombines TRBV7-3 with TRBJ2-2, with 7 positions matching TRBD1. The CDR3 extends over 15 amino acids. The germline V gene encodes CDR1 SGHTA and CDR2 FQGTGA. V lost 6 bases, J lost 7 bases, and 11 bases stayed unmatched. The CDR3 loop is CASSSTGVSGGELFF. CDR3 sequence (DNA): TGTGCCAGCAGTTCCACAGGGGTCTCGGGCGGGGAGCTGTTTTTT.

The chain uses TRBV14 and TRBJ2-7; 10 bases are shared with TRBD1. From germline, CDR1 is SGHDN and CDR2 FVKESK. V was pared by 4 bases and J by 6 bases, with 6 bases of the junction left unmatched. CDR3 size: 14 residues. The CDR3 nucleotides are TGTGCCAGCAGCCCGGACAGGGGGAACGCCGAGCAGTACTTC. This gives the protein CASSPDRGNAEQYF.

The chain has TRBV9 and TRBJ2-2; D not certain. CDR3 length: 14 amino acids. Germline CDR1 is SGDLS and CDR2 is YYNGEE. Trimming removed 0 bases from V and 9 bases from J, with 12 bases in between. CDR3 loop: CASSVELDGRELFF. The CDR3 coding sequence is TGTGCCAGCAGCGTAGAGCTCGACGGTAGGGAGCTGTTTTTT.

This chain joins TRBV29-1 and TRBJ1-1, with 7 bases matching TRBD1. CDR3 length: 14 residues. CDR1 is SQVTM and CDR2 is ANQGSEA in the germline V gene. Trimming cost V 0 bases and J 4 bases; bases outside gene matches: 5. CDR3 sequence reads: CSVEDNPGGTEAFF. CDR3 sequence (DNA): TGCAGCGTTGAAGATAATCCAGGGGGCACTGAAGCTTTCTTT. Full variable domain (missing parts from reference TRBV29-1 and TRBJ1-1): SAVISQKPSRDICQRGTSLTIQCQVDSQVTMMFWYRQQPGQSLTLIATANQGSEATYESGFVIDKFPISRPNLTFSTLTVSNMSPEDSSIYLCSVEDNPGGTEAFFGQGTRLTVV.

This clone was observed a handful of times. In DNA form, the CDR3 reads TGCGCCAGCAGCCTCTCGACAGGGACCGGCTCTGGAAACACCATATATTTT. It codes for CASSLSTGTGSGNTIYF. V usage is TRBV5-1 and J usage is TRBJ1-3; 7 nucleotides line up with TRBD1. The CDR3 runs 17 residues. Looked up from germline, CDR1 is SGHRS and CDR2 is YFSETQ. The V gene end was trimmed by 4 bases and the J gene end by 0 bases; junction bases not matched to a gene: 10.

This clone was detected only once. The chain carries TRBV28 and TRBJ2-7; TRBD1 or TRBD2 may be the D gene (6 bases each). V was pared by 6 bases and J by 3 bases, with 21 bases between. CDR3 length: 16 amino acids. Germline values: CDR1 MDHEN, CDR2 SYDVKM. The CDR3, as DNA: TGTGCCAGCAGAACCGCGGGACACACCTTGGGCTACGAGCAGTACTTC. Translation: CASRTAGHTLGYEQYF.

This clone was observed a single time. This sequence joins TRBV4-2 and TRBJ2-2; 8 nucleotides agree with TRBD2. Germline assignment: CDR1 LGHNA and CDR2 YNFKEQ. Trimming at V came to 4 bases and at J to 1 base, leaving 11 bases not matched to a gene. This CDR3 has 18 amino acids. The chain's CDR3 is CASSPSSSGTRNTGELFF. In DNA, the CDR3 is TGTGCCAGCAGCCCGAGTTCCTCCGGGACTAGGAACACCGGGGAGCTGTTTTTT.

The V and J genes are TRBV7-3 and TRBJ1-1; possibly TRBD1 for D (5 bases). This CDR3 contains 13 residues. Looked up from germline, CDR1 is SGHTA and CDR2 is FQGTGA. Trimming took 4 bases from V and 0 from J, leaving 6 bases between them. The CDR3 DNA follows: TGTGCCAGCAGCTCCAGGGTGAACACTGAAGCTTTCTTT. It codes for CASSSRVNTEAFF.

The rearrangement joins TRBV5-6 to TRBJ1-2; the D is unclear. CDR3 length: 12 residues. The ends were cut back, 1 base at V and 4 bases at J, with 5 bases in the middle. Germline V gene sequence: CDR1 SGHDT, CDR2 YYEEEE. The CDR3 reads CASSLSPYGYTF. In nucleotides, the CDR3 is TGTGCCAGCAGCTTGTCGCCCTATGGCTACACCTTC.

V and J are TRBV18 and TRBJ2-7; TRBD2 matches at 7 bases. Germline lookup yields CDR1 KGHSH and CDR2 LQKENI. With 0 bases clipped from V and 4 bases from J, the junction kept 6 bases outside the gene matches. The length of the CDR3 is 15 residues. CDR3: CASSPPGGGRYEQYF. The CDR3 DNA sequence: TGTGCCAGCTCACCACCTGGGGGGGGACGGTACGAGCAGTACTTC.

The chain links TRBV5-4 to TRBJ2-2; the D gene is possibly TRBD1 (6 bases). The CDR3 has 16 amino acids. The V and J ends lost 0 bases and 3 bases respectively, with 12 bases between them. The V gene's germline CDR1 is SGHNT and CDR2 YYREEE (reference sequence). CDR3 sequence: CASSLGITGYTGELFF. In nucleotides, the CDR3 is TGTGCCAGCAGCTTGGGAATTACAGGGTACACCGGGGAGCTGTTTTTT.

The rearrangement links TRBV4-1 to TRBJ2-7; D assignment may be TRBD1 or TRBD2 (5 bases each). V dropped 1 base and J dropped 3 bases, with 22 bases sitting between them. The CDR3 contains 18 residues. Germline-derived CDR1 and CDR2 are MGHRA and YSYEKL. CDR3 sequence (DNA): TGCGCCAGCAGCCAAGGAGGGGTCCACGGGCGGGTCGGCTACGAGCAGTACTTC. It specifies CASSQGGVHGRVGYEQYF.

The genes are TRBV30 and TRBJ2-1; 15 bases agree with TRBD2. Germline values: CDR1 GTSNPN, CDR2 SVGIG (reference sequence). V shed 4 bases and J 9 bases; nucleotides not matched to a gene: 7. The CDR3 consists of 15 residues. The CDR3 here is CAWNRGLAGGAEQFF. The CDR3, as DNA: TGTGCCTGGAACCGCGGACTAGCGGGGGGGGCTGAGCAGTTCTTC.

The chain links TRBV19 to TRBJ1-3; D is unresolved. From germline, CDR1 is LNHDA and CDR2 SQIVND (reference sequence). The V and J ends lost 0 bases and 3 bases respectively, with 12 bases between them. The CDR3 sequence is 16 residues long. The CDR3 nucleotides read TGTGCCAGTAGTATAGAGGTGGAGACGTTTGGAAACACCATATATTTT. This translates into CASSIEVETFGNTIYF. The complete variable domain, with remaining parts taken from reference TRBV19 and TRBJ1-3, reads DGGITQSPKYLFRKEGQNVTLSCEQNLNHDAMYWYRQDPGQGLRLIYYSQIVNDFQKGDIAEGYSVSREKKESFPLTVTSAQKNPTAFYLCASSIEVETFGNTIYFGEGSWLTVV.

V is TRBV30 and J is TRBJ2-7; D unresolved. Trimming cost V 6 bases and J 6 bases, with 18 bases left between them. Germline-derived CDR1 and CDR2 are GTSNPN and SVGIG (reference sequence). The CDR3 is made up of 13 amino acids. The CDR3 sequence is CACQPDIWGEQYF. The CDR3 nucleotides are TGTGCCTGTCAGCCCGATATTTGGGGCGAGCAGTACTTC.

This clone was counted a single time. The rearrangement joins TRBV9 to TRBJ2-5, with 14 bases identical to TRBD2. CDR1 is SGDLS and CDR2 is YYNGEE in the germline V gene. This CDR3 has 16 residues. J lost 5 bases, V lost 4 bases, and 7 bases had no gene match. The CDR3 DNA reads TGTGCCAGCAGCTTGGGACTAGCGGGAGTAGGGGAGACCCAGTACTTC. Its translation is CASSLGLAGVGETQYF. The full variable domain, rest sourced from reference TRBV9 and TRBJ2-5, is DSGVTQTPKHLITATGQRVTLRCSPRSGDLSVYWYQQSLDQGLQFLIQYYNGEERAKGNILERFSAQQFPDLHSELNLSSLELGDSALYFCASSLGLAGVGETQYFGPGTRLLVL.

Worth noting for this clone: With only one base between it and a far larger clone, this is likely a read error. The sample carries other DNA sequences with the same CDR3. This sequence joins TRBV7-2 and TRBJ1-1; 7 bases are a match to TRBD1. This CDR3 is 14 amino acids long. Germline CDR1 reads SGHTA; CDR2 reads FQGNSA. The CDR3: CASSIGTANTEAFF. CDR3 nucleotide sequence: TGTGCCAGCAGCATCGGGACAGCGAACACTGAGGCTTTCTTT.